The TCR beta chain under discussion was sequenced for a study of naive and memory T cell subsets. V was shortened by 5 bases and J by 10 bases, with 12 bases between the two germline ends. The CDR3 length is 13 residues. Germline CDR1 reads SGHAT; CDR2 reads FQNNGV. The beta constant-region primer was an equimolar mix of two oligonucleotides covering TRBC1 and TRBC2. Ligated cDNA was amplified by four rounds of PCR with nested alpha and beta constant-region primers and SP2. TCRdb re-derived calls from the UMI-ligation and nested PCR reads in MiXCR, one entry per CDR3 protein. The data show over 100,000 distinct CDR3 sequences, with roughly 36% seen just once and less than 1% held by the top ten.

Sequenced input: central memory CD4+ T cells from blood. The clonotype was recovered from a human donor in good health. The rearrangement links TRBV11-2 to TRBJ1-6; D not resolved. The CDR3 DNA sequence: TGTGCCAGCAGCCCGCTCCGGGTCTCACCCCTCCACTTT. Translation gives CASSPLRVSPLHF.